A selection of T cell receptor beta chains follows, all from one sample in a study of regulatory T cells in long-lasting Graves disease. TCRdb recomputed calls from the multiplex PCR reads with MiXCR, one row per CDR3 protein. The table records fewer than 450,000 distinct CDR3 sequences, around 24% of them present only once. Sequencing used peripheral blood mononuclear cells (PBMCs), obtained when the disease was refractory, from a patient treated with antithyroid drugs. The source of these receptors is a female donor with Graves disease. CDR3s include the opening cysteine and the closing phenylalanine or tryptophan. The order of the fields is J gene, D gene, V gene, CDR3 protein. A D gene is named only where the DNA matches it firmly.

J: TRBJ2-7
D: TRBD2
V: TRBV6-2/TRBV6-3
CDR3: CASSYSSSGSGYEQYF

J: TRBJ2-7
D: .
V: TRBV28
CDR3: CASTQGTVQYF

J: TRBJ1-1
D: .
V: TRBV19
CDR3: CASSLRETYTEAFF

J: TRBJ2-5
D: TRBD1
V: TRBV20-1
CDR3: CSASTGEETQYF

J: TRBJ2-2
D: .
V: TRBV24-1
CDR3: CATSDAEGPTGELFF

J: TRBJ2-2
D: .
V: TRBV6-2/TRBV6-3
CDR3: CASSPPGAGTGELFF

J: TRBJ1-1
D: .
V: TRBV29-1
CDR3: CSIDTTGMNTEAFF

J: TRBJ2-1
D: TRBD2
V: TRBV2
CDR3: CASSERVGLAGALNNEQFF

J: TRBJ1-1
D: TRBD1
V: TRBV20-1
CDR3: CSADLGQGYTEAFF

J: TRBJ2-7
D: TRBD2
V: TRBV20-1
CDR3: CSATGLAGGHSYEQYF

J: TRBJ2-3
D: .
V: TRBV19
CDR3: CASSTTGRGRADTQYF

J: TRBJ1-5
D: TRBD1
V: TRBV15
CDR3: CATSLDRGPGGRNQPQHF

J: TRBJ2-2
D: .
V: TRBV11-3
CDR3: CASSLEDRGQRGSTGELFF

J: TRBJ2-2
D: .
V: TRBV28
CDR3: CASWAAAATGELFF

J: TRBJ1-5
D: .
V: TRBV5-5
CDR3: CASSLSGVNQPQHF

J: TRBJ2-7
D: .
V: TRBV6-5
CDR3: CASSYSRTLLDEQYF

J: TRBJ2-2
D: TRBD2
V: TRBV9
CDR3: CASSLGLAGGLDGTGELFF